This TCR beta chain is from a study of T cell responses to AZD1222 COVID-19 vaccine. On the study more broadly: Researchers grouped second doses given at about 4 or about 12 weeks into one pool.

CDR1 and CDR2 from the germline V gene are MNHEY and SVGAGI. This CDR3 region has 12 residues. Clones were sequenced by immunoSEQ multiplex PCR, and TCRdb holds only the in-frame ones, with some missing. The sample has approximately 200,000 clones, 70% to 90% seen once. This clone was seen a single time. Its antigen is undetermined. General observations from the study: The reported proportion of spike-specific TCRs targeting unmutated variant regions was nearly half.

This TCR came from an adult in good health. The chain carries TRBV6-5 and TRBJ1-1; D unclear. This sample comprised peripheral blood, obtained on day 0 of AZD1222 vaccination. DNA for the CDR3: TGTGTGGTCAGGCAATCGAACACTGAAGCTTTCTTT. It specifies CVVRQSNTEAFF.